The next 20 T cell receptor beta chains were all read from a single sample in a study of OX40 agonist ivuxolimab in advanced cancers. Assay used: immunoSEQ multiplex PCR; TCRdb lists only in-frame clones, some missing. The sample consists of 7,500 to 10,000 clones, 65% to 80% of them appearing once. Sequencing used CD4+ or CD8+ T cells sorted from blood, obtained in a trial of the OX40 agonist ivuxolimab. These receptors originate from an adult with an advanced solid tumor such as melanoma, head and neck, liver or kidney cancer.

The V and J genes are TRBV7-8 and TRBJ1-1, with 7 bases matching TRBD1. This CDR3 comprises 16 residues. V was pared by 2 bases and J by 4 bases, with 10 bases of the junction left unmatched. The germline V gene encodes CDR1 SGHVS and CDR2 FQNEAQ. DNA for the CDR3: TGTGCCAGCAGCTTATCAAGGGTAGGGGGCCGCACTGAAGCTTTCTTT. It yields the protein CASSLSRVGGRTEAFF.

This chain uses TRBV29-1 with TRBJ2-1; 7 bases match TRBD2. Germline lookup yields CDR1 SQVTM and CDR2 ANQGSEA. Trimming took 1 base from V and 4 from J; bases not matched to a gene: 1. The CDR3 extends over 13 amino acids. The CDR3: CSVEVGGYNEQFF. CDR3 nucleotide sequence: TGCAGCGTTGAAGTGGGGGGGTACAATGAGCAGTTCTTC.

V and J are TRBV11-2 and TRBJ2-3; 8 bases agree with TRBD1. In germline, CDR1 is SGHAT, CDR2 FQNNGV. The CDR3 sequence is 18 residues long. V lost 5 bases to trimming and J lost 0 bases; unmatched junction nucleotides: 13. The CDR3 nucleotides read TGTGCCAGCAGCGCCGCCGGGACAGGTGCTACTAGCACAGATACGCAGTATTTT. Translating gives CASSAAGTGATSTDTQYF.

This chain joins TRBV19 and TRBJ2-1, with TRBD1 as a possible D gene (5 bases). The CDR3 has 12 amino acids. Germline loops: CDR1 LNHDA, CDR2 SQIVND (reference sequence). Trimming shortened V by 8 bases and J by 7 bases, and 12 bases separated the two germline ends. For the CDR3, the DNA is TGTGCCAGTGGGCAGGGTTCGAATGAGCAGTTCTTC. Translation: CASGQGSNEQFF.

In DNA form, the CDR3 reads TGTGCCAGCAGCTTAGGTACTGAAGCTTTCTTT. Amino acids: CASSLGTEAFF. The J gene is TRBJ1-1, the V gene TRBV28; D call uncertain. V was pared by 6 bases and J by 5 bases, with 7 bases between. CDR1 is MDHEN and CDR2 is SYDVKM in the germline V gene. The CDR3 covers 11 residues.

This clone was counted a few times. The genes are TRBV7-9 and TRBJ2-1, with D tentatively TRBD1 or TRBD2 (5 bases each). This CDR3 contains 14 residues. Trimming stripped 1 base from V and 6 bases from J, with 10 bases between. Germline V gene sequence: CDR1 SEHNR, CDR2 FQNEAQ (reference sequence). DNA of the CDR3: TGTGCCAGCAGCTTAGGGGGGAAGGGCAATGAGCAGTTCTTC. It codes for CASSLGGKGNEQFF.

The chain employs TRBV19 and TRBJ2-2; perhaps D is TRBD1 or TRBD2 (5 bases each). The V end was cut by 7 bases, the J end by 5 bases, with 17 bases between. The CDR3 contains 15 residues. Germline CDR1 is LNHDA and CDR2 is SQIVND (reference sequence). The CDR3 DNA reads TGTGCCAGTACCCTCCGGTGGGGGAAAACCGGGGAGCTGTTTTTT. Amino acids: CASTLRWGKTGELFF.

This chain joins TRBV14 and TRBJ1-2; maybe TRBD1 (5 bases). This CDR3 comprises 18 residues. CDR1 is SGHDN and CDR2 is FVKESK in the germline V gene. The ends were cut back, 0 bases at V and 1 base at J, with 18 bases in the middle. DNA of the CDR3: TGTGCCAGCAGCCAAGATCGGGCCGGGACGACAAATAACTATGGCTACACCTTC. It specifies CASSQDRAGTTNNYGYTF.

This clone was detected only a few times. The CDR3 region has the DNA TGCGCCAGCAGTCAGACCGGGGCCTCCTACAATGAGCAGTTCTTC. Encoded protein: CASSQTGASYNEQFF. The J gene is TRBJ2-1, the V gene TRBV23-1; D tentatively fits TRBD1 or TRBD2 (5 bases each). TRBV23-1 is flagged as an ORF with uncertain function. The length of the CDR3 is 15 residues. Trimming removed 3 bases from V and 0 bases from J, with 9 bases in between.

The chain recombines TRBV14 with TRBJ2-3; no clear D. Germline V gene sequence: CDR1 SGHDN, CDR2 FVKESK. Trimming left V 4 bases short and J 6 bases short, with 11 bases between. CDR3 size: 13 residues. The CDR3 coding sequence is TGTGCCAGCAGCCCCAATAGCTGGGATACGCAGTATTTT. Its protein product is CASSPNSWDTQYF.

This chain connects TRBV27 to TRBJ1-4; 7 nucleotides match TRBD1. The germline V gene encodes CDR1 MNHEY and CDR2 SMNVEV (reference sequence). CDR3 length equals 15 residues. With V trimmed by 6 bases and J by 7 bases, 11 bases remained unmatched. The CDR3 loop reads CASSSRGRGAEKLFF. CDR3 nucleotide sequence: TGTGCCAGCAGCTCCAGGGGCAGGGGGGCTGAAAAACTGTTTTTT.

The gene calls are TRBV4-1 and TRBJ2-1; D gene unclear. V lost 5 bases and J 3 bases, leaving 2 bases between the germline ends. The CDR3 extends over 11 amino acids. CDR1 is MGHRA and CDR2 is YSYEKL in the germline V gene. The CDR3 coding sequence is TGCGCCAGCAGCTACTACAATGAGCAGTTCTTC. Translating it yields CASSYYNEQFF.

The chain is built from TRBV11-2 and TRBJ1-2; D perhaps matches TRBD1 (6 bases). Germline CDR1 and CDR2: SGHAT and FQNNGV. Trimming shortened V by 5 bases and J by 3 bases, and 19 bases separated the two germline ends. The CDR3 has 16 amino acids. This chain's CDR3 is CASSDGTFPTDYGYTF. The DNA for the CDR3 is TGTGCCAGCAGCGACGGGACATTTCCAACCGACTATGGCTACACCTTC. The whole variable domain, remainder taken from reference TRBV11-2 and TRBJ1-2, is EAGVAQSPRYKIIEKRQSVAFWCNPISGHATLYWYQQILGQGPKLLIQFQNNGVVDDSQLPKDRFSAERLKGVDSTLKIQPAKLEDSAVYLCASSDGTFPTDYGYTFGSGTRLTVV.

CDR3 coding DNA: TGTGCCAGTAGTGGAAGGACAGGGGGAGAGGGGAACTATGGCTACACCTTC. This encodes CASSGRTGGEGNYGYTF. This chain joins TRBV19 and TRBJ1-2; 10 bases map to TRBD1. Germline lookup yields CDR1 LNHDA and CDR2 SQIVND (reference sequence). The V gene end was trimmed by 5 bases and the J gene end by 2 bases; junction bases not matched to a gene: 11. The CDR3 contains 17 residues.

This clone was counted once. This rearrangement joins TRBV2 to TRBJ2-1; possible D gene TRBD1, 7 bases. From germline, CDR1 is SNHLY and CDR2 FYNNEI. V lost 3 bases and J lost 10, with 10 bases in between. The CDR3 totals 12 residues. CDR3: CASSEQGGEQFF. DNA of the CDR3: TGTGCCAGCAGTGAGCAGGGGGGAGAGCAGTTCTTC.

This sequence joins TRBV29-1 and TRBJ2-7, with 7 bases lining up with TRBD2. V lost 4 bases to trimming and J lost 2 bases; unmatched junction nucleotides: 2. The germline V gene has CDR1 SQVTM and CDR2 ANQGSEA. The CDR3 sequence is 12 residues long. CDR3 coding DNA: TGCAGCGTTGTGGCGGGAGCCTACGAGCAGTACTTC. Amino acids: CSVVAGAYEQYF.

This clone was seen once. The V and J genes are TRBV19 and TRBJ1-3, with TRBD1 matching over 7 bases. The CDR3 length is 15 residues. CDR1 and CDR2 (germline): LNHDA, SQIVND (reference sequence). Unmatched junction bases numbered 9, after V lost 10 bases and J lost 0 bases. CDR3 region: CAIPIRGASGNTIYF. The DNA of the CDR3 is TGTGCCATCCCTATCAGGGGGGCCTCTGGAAACACCATATATTTT. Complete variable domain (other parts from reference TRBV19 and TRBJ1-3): DGGITQSPKYLFRKEGQNVTLSCEQNLNHDAMYWYRQDPGQGLRLIYYSQIVNDFQKGDIAEGYSVSREKKESFPLTVTSAQKNPTAFYLCAIPIRGASGNTIYFGEGSWLTVV.

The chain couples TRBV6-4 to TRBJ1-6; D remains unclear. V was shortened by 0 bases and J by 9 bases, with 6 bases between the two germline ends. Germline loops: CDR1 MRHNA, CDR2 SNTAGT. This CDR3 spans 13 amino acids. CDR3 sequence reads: CASSDSSSSPLHF. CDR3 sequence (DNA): TGTGCCAGCAGTGACTCGAGTAGTTCACCCCTCCACTTT.

As DNA, the CDR3 is TGTGCCAGCAGCCCCCCCACTAGCGGGGGGGACATTCAGTACTTC. Protein: CASSPPTSGGDIQYF. The chain is built from TRBV7-8 and TRBJ2-4; 13 nucleotides line up with TRBD2. The CDR3 contains 15 residues. V lost 5 bases to trimming and J lost 8 bases; unmatched junction nucleotides: 6. Germline CDR1 is SGHVS and CDR2 is FQNEAQ.

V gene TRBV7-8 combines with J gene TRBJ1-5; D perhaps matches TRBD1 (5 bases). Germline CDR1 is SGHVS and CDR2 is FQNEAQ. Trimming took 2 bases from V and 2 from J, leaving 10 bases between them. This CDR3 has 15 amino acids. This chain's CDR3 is CASSLRGRGNQPQHF. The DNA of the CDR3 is TGTGCCAGCAGCTTACGGGGCCGGGGCAATCAGCCCCAGCATTTT.